Below, one T cell receptor beta chain is given with its context. Its antigen remains unidentified. The library came from three nested PCR rounds adapted from ARM-PCR protocols. TCRdb independently ran MiXCR on the multiplex PCR reads; one entry per CDR3 protein. This sample has over 110,000 distinct CDR3 sequences, with around 65% found just once. V lost 5 bases and J lost 10; bases outside the gene matches: 4. The CDR3 length is 12 residues. This sample's RNA came from whole unsorted tissue. The sample comes from a study of tumor and adjacent non-tumor tissue in lung cancer. Broader study findings: Shorter survival was associated with higher TCR diversity in tumors.

This TCR was sampled from a man in his 60s with small cell lung cancer. Sequencing used lung tumor tissue. The chain links TRBV12-3 or TRBV12-4 to TRBJ2-1, with 8 nucleotides matching TRBD2. CDR3 sequence: CASSPAGVEQFF. The DNA of the CDR3 is TGTGCCAGCAGTCCAGCGGGAGTCGAGCAGTTCTTC.